The 5 T cell receptor beta chains below all came from one sample that was sequenced in a study of blood T cell repertoires in COVID-19. Assay used: immunoSEQ multiplex PCR; TCRdb lists only in-frame clones, some missing. The profile covers 130,000 or so clones, with approximately 90% appearing a single time and around a tenth taken by the ten largest. Sequences were obtained from peripheral blood. Receptors originate from a man aged 45-65 years with acute or convalescent COVID-19.

V and J are TRBV28 and TRBJ1-1; D not resolved. With 8 bases removed from V and 1 base from J, the gap between germline ends came to 14 bases. This CDR3 spans 14 amino acids. Germline lookup yields CDR1 MDHEN and CDR2 SYDVKM. The CDR3 coding sequence is TGTGCCAGCGCGCGGACTGCGGGGAACACTGAAGCTTTCTTT. Translated: CASARTAGNTEAFF.

This clone was observed a few times. V gene TRBV6-5 combines with J gene TRBJ1-2; D is uncertain. Trimming cost V 5 bases and J 0 bases, with 7 bases left between them. Per the germline V gene, CDR1 is MNHEY and CDR2 is SVGAGI. This CDR3 comprises 13 residues. The CDR3 region is CASSPRANYGYTF. The CDR3 nucleotides are TGTGCCAGCAGTCCCCGAGCTAACTATGGCTACACCTTC.

The chain combines TRBV19 with TRBJ1-5; D is unresolved. V was cut by 6 bases and J by 0 bases, with 12 bases left in between. Germline assignment: CDR1 LNHDA and CDR2 SQIVND (reference sequence). The CDR3 length is 15 residues. CDR3 residues: CASRGWASSNQPQHF. The CDR3 DNA is TGTGCCAGTAGGGGCTGGGCCAGTAGCAATCAGCCCCAGCATTTT. Full variable domain (outside the CDR3, taken from reference TRBV19 and TRBJ1-5): DGGITQSPKYLFRKEGQNVTLSCEQNLNHDAMYWYRQDPGQGLRLIYYSQIVNDFQKGDIAEGYSVSREKKESFPLTVTSAQKNPTAFYLCASRGWASSNQPQHFGDGTRLSIL.

The rearrangement joins TRBV13 to TRBJ1-6; 10 bases agree with TRBD1. The CDR3 has 19 amino acids. With 4 bases clipped from V and 10 bases from J, the junction kept 19 bases outside the gene matches. Germline CDR1 PRHDT, CDR2 FYEKMQ (reference sequence). CDR3 amino acids: CASSSLQNRDRGKWSPLHF. The CDR3 region has the DNA TGTGCCAGCAGCTCGTTGCAAAACCGGGACAGGGGAAAGTGGTCACCCCTCCACTTT.

The genes are TRBV5-1 and TRBJ2-2, with TRBD2 matching over 9 bases. The germline CDR1 and CDR2 sequences are SGHRS and YFSETQ. Losses at the gene ends were 0 bases for V and 3 bases for J; bases not matched to a gene: 3. There are 16 residues in the CDR3. The DNA of the CDR3 is TGCGCCAGCAGCTTGGTGCCTAGCGGGGACACCGGGGAGCTGTTTTTT. Its translation: CASSLVPSGDTGELFF.